This T cell receptor (beta chain) was captured in a study of T cells in Graves' hyperthyroidism and ophthalmopathy. No progression to ophthalmopathy during 18 months of follow-up defined stable disease. Reasons for excluding patients were uncontrolled infection, other autoimmune disease, pregnancy or lactation. PBMCs were collected from an approximately 9.5 ml volume of fresh peripheral blood. RNA transcripts were the template for amplifying TCR beta CDR3 regions. A set of HTBI primers served as the primers for a first-round RT-PCR of the TCR CDR3. Via MiXCR, TCRdb re-called the multiplex PCR reads, giving one row per CDR3 protein. The profile shows some 510,000 distinct CDR3 sequences, 20% of them singletons. Notes on the study in general: The model made its ophthalmopathy prediction, and onset followed a median approximately six months later.

CDR1 is SGDLS, CDR2 YYNGEE, per germline. The CDR3 extends over 14 amino acids. With 0 bases removed from V and 5 bases from J, the gap between germline ends came to 11 bases. This clonotype was recorded at least ten times. The antigen remains undetermined. The TCR originated in a man in his late teens or twenties with Graves' hyperthyroidism. The genes are TRBV9 and TRBJ2-5; no reliable D call. The sequenced sample consisted of blood. The CDR3, as DNA: TGTGCCAGCAGCGTAGGTAGCATACAGGAGACCCAGTACTTC. Its translation is CASSVGSIQETQYF.